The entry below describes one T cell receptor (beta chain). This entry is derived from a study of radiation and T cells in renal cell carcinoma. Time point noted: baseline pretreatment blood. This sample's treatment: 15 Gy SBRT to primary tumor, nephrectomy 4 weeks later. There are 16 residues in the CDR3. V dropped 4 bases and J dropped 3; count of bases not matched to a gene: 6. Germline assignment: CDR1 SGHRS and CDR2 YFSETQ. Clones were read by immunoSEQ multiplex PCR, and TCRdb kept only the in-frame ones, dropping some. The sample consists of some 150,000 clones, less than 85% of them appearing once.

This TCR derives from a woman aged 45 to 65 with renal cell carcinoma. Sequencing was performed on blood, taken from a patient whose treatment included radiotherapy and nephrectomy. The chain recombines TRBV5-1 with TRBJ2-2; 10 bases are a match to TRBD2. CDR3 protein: CASSIAGTSDTGELFF. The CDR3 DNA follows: TGCGCCAGCAGCATCGCCGGGACTAGCGACACCGGGGAGCTGTTTTTT.